These 20 T cell receptor beta chains originate from one sample sequenced in a study of early T cells in non-severe SARS-CoV-2 infection. Each CDR3 protein gets one entry after TCRdb re-called the 5' RACE reads with MiXCR. The top ten hold 11% of the sample, which has 25,000 to 35,000 distinct CDR3 sequences, about 4.6% seen once. Sequenced material: whole blood. The receptors here all came from an adult who was a healthcare worker with PCR-confirmed SARS-CoV-2 infection or an uninfected control (not recorded which).

V and J are TRBV7-3 and TRBJ2-3; D gene unclear. The CDR3 has 14 amino acids. V lost 0 bases and J lost 5, with 9 bases in between. In germline, CDR1 is SGHTA, CDR2 FQGTGA. CDR3 amino acids: CASSLTTVEDTQYF. DNA for the CDR3: TGTGCCAGCAGCTTAACTACCGTCGAAGATACGCAGTATTTT.

This clonotype was seen only a few times. The J gene is TRBJ2-2, the V gene TRBV7-9; 7 nucleotides line up with TRBD1. The germline V gene has CDR1 SEHNR and CDR2 FQNEAQ (reference sequence). The CDR3 is made up of 17 amino acids. Germline trimming cut 4 bases from V and 0 bases from J; bases unmatched to any gene: 8. The CDR3, as DNA: TGTGCCAGCAGCTCCCCACCGGGACAGCCGAACACCGGGGAGCTGTTTTTT. Encoded protein: CASSSPPGQPNTGELFF.

This clonotype was seen many times. The rearrangement joins TRBV10-3 to TRBJ2-3; 11 bases fit TRBD2. V dropped 0 bases and J dropped 1; count of bases not matched to a gene: 3. Germline CDR1 is ENHRY and CDR2 is SYGVKD. CDR3 length: 17 amino acids. The CDR3 reads CAISESGGLAGTDTQYF. The CDR3 nucleotides read TGTGCCATCAGTGAGTCAGGGGGACTAGCGGGCACAGATACGCAGTATTTT.

Ten or more counts support this clonotype. The gene calls are TRBV6-1 and TRBJ1-2, with 8 bases lining up with TRBD1. Germline-derived CDR1 and CDR2 are MNHNS and SASEGT. The CDR3 runs to 15 residues. J gave up 4 bases and V 6 bases, and 10 bases lay outside the gene matches. Written as DNA, the CDR3 is TGTGCCAGCAGGGCAGGACAGGGAGGGGCCTATGGCTACACCTTC. It is translated as CASRAGQGGAYGYTF.

This clonotype was seen ten or more times. V usage is TRBV7-9 and J usage is TRBJ1-5, with D unclear. Germline V gene data show CDR1 as SEHNR and CDR2 as FQNEAQ (reference sequence). The CDR3 is 12 residues long. With 1 base removed from V and 7 bases from J, the gap between germline ends came to 5 bases. In DNA form, the CDR3 reads TGTGCCAGCAGCTTAGATGACCAGCCCCAGCATTTT. Protein sequence: CASSLDDQPQHF.

The table lists this clonotype with many counts. This chain connects TRBV10-3 to TRBJ1-4; D unresolved. Germline CDR1 reads ENHRY; CDR2 reads SYGVKD. Trimming cost V 3 bases and J 7 bases, with 12 bases left between them. The CDR3 has 14 residues. The CDR3 is CAISDRAVGEKLFF. CDR3 in DNA: TGTGCCATCAGTGACCGGGCCGTGGGTGAAAAACTGTTTTTT.

In its sample, this clonotype was seen many times. The chain is built from TRBV20-1 and TRBJ2-3, with D perhaps TRBD1 (7 bases). This CDR3 contains 14 residues. CDR1 and CDR2 (germline): DFQATT, SNEGSKA (reference sequence). Trimming left V 4 bases short and J 2 bases short, with 13 bases between. The CDR3 sequence: CSATRGTDTDTQYF. CDR3 in DNA: TGCAGTGCTACCCGCGGGACAGACACAGATACGCAGTATTTT.

The J gene is TRBJ2-5, the V gene TRBV4-3; D uncertain. Looked up from germline, CDR1 is LGHNA and CDR2 is YSLEER. V dropped 4 bases and J dropped 4 bases, with 10 bases sitting between them. The CDR3 runs to 13 residues. In DNA form, the CDR3 reads TGCGCCAGCAGCCTTGACCCCGGAGAGACCCAGTACTTC. Protein sequence: CASSLDPGETQYF.

This clonotype was counted ten times or more. CDR3 sequence reads: CAGRGRLGLEQYF. CDR3 DNA sequence: TGTGCCGGCCGCGGACGTCTGGGGCTCGAGCAGTACTTC. V usage is TRBV10-3 and J usage is TRBJ2-7, with a tentative D call TRBD1 (5 bases). Germline CDR1 and CDR2: ENHRY and SYGVKD. Trimming cost V 11 bases and J 6 bases, with 20 bases left between them. The CDR3 has 13 amino acids.

This clonotype is medium-sized. The rearrangement joins TRBV10-2 to TRBJ2-1; D perhaps matches TRBD2 (6 bases). The CDR3 is 12 residues long. V lost 6 bases, J lost 9 bases, and 12 bases lay in between. Germline V gene data show CDR1 as WSHSY and CDR2 as SAAADI. The CDR3 DNA sequence: TGCGCCAGCAGGCGGGGTGAGGGTGAGCAGTTCTTC. Protein product: CASRRGEGEQFF.

This clonotype came up many times. The chain has TRBV20-1 and TRBJ2-6; D perhaps matches TRBD1 (5 bases). CDR1 and CDR2 (germline): DFQATT, SNEGSKA (reference sequence). V was cut by 6 bases and J by 2 bases, with 11 bases left in between. This CDR3 region has 14 residues. CDR3 DNA sequence: TGCAGTGCCCTAGTAGGGGCTGGGGCCAACGTCCTGACTTTC. It translates to CSALVGAGANVLTF.

There are a few counts of this clonotype. The chain recombines TRBV5-4 with TRBJ2-6; the D is unclear. Germline loops: CDR1 SGHNT, CDR2 YYREEE (reference sequence). V lost 7 bases and J 0 bases, leaving 8 bases between the germline ends. The CDR3 contains 14 residues. The CDR3 region is CASVTGSGANVLTF. The CDR3 nucleotides read TGTGCCAGCGTTACGGGCTCTGGGGCCAACGTCCTGACTTTC. Full variable domain (missing parts from reference TRBV5-4 and TRBJ2-6): ETGVTQSPTHLIKTRGQQVTLRCSSQSGHNTVSWYQQALGQGPQFIFQYYREEENGRGNFPPRFSGLQFPNYSSELNVNALELDDSALYLCASVTGSGANVLTFGAGSRLTVL.

There are many counts of this clonotype. The chain employs TRBV4-3 and TRBJ2-3; D is undetermined. The V end was cut by 3 bases, the J end by 1 base, with 11 bases between. CDR3 length: 15 amino acids. Germline CDR1 reads LGHNA; CDR2 reads YSLEER. This CDR3 reads CASSQTGLGTDTQYF. The CDR3 DNA follows: TGCGCCAGCAGCCAGACCGGTCTTGGCACAGATACGCAGTATTTT.

This clonotype was detected many times. The chain is built from TRBV7-2 and TRBJ2-3; unclear D gene. This CDR3 region has 14 residues. From germline, CDR1 is SGHTA and CDR2 FQGNSA. V shed 5 bases and J shed 4 bases, with 13 bases lying between them. The CDR3 protein is CASSHSRAADTQYF. The CDR3 DNA sequence: TGTGCCAGCAGCCACAGTCGAGCCGCAGATACGCAGTATTTT.

This clonotype was counted a few times. The chain employs TRBV7-9 and TRBJ2-7; D is possibly TRBD2 (5 bases). The CDR3 is made up of 15 amino acids. CDR1 and CDR2 (germline): SEHNR, FQNEAQ (reference sequence). Deletions cut 5 bases from V and 1 base from J, with 15 bases between. CDR3 sequence: CASSPARDWSYEQYV. CDR3 nucleotides: TGTGCCAGCAGCCCCGCCCGGGATTGGTCCTACGAGCAGTACGTC.

This clonotype has a count of ten or more. The gene calls are TRBV7-9 and TRBJ2-2; D is possibly TRBD2 (7 bases). V gave up 2 bases and J gave up 0 bases, with 10 bases separating them. The CDR3 runs to 16 residues. The germline V gene has CDR1 SEHNR and CDR2 FQNEAQ (reference sequence). The chain's CDR3 is CASSLRGATNTGELFF. The CDR3 DNA reads TGTGCCAGCAGCTTACGGGGGGCGACGAACACCGGGGAGCTGTTTTTT.

The chain couples TRBV12-3 or TRBV12-4 to TRBJ1-4; the D gene is possibly TRBD1 (6 bases). V lost 3 bases to trimming and J lost 5 bases, with 10 bases between them. CDR3 length: 14 residues. This chain's CDR3 is CASSLTGSNEKLFF. The CDR3, as DNA: TGTGCCAGCAGTTTGACAGGATCGAATGAAAAACTGTTTTTT.

This clonotype was found many times. The CDR3 region has the DNA TGTGCCAGCAGCTTAACGGGGACTAGCGGGAGAGTGTGGGGATCCTACAATGAGCAGTTCTTC. It codes for CASSLTGTSGRVWGSYNEQFF. The genes are TRBV7-3 and TRBJ2-1; the match to TRBD2 covers 14 bases. Germline CDR1 and CDR2: SGHTA and FQGTGA. V was clipped by 0 bases and J by 1 base; unmatched bases: 11. There are 21 residues in the CDR3.

This clonotype is medium-sized in the sample. This rearrangement joins TRBV20-1 to TRBJ2-7; no definite D call. Germline V gene data show CDR1 as DFQATT and CDR2 as SNEGSKA (reference sequence). With 6 bases removed from V and 2 bases from J, the gap between germline ends came to 23 bases. This CDR3 has 16 residues. In nucleotides, the CDR3 is TGCAGTGCCGACTCGTACAACTTAGCCCCTACCTACGAGCAGTACGTC. It yields the protein CSADSYNLAPTYEQYV.

The rearrangement uses TRBV29-1 and TRBJ2-3; D assignment may be TRBD1 or TRBD2 (6 bases each). The V gene's germline CDR1 is SQVTM and CDR2 ANQGSEA. The CDR3 is 14 residues long. The V end lost 1 base, the J end lost 5 bases, and 13 bases lay between the germline ends. The CDR3 sequence: CSVEVGGRGDTQYF. The CDR3 DNA follows: TGCAGCGTTGAAGTTGGGGGGCGCGGAGATACGCAGTATTTT.